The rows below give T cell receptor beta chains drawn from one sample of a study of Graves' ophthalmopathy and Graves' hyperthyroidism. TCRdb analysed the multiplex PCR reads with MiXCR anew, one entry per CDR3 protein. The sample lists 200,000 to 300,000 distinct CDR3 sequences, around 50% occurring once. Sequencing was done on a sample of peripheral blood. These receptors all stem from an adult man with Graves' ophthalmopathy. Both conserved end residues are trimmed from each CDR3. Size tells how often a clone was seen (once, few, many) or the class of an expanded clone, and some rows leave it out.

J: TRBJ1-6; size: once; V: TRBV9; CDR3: ASSFRPNSPLH
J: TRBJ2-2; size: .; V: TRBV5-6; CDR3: ASSLGTGSDTGELF
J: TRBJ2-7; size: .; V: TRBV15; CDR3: ASSYLTSGSSEQY
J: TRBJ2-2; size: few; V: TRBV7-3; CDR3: ASSLFSPGTGELF
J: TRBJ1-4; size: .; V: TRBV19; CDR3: ASSRDRGKLF
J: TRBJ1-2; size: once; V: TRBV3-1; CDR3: ASSHISAYGYT
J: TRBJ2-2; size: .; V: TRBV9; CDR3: ASSRRSGELF
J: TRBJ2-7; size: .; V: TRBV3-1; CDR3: ASSRDHPIYNEQY
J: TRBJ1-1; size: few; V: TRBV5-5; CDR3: ASSYRDSGEAF
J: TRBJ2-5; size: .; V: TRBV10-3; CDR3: AIRKNRTSGEVQETQY
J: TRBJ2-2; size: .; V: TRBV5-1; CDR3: ASSEGLAGVRTGELF
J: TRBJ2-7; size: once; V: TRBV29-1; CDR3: SARDERGAHEQY
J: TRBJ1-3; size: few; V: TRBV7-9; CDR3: ASSPYAGQGPSGNTIY
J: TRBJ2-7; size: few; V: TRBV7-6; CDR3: ASSPGDRGPWEQY
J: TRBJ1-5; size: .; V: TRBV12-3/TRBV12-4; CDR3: ASSGGQGNQPQH
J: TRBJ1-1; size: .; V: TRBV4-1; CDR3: ASSQDNRGTEAF
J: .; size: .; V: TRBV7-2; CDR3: ASSGLGQEYNEQF
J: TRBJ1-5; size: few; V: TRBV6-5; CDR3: ASSVQGNQPQH
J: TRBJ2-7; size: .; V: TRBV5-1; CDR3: ASSLAGGDYEQY
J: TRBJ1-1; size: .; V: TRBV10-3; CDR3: AISQSTGSAEAF
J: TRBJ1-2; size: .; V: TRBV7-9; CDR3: ASSLRQVVYGYT
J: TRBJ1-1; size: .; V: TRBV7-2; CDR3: ASSRGRRNTEAF
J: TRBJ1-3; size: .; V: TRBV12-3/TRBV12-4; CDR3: ASSFAWFVDTIY
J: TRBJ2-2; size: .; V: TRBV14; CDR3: ASSQSNTGELF
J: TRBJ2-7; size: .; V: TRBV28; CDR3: ASSSYSYEQY
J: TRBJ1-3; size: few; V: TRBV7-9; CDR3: ASSLEENTIY
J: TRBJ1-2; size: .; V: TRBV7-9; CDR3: ASSRDRGQDGYT
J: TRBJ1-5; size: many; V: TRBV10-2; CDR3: ASSDQGTWETQH
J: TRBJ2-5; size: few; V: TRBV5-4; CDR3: ASSLAVASGEETQY
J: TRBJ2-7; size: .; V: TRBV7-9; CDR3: ASSPGGAGQLGEQY
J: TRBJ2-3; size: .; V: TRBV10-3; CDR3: AIHRGSITDTQY
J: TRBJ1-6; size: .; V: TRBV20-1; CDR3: SARGDPGQGYSPLH
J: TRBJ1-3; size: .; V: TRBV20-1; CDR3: SARGAGGNAIY
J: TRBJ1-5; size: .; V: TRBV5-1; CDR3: AIPRERNQPQH
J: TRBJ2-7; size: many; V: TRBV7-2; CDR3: ASSLGLAGYEQY
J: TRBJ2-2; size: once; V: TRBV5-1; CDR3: ASSLFSGSGELF
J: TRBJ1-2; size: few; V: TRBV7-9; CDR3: ASSLDRPNYGYT
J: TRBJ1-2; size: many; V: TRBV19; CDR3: ASSPWTGPANYGYT
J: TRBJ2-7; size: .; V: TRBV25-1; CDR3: ASSATRYEQY
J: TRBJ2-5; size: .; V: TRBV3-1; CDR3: ASSSSGLQETQY
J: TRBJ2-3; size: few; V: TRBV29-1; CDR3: SVVGGRDRGQQY
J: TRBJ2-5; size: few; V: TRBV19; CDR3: ASSIQRTTQETQY
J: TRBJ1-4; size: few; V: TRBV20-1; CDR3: SARGRFNEKLF
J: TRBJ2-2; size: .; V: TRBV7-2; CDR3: ASTPAGGNTGELF
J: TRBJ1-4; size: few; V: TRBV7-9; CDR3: ASSLSRTGLEKLF
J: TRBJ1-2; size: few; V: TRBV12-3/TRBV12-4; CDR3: ASSAGGALEGYT
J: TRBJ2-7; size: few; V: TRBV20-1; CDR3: SCLAGVDEQY
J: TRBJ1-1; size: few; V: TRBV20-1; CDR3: SARDWGKSDRGFVTEAF
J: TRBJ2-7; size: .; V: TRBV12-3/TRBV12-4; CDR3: ASNLAGYEQY
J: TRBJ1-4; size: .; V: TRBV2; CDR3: ASKSLGDRGEKLF
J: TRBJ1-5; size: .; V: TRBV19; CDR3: ASSTRQGESYNQPQH
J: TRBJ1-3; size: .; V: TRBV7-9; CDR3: ASSSNVVGNTIY
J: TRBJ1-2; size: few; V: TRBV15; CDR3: ATSRDLGAYGYT